This T cell receptor beta chain comes out of a study of identical twins (TCRdb year 2016). For context, the study as a whole: To test whether fetal clonotypes persist, the study used deep sequencing on TCR alpha and beta repertoires from monozygotic twins, unrelated adults of various ages, and cord blood. To rule out contamination, the twin experiments were replicated at different times with different library preparation protocols. General study outcomes and caveats: The excess sharing between twins in beta out-of-frame sequences was weaker because fewer shared sequences reduced the signal-to-noise ratio. Fewer insertions were carried by abundant cord blood beta clonotypes; a weaker similar trend was observed in young adult naive repertoires, while no such trend was observed in memory repertoires. Zero-insertion analyses could be partly confounded by invariant T cells such as MAIT and iNKT, though diverse VJ usage argued against such confounding for most clonotypes. Recombination models systematically underestimated out-of-frame TCR alpha sharing in monozygotic twins but agreed with sharing between unrelated individuals. Compared with coincidental sharing between unrelated individuals, out-of-frame TCR alpha sequences shared between twins showed an excess of sequences with low generation probability. Because the same donors could not be followed over many years, conclusions were based on cross-sectional statistical analysis.

Receptor libraries were prepared by 5' RACE. These reads were obtained on an Illumina HiSeq 2000. Template switching introduced a universal primer binding site; the final cDNA contained a unique molecular identifier, enabling accurate counting of TCR cDNA molecules. Specific primers in the conserved constant-segment region were used to synthesize first-strand cDNA for the TCR alpha and beta chains. Each cDNA library was double barcoded, with a SMART-Mk sample barcode plus Illumina barcodes, to control for contamination. TruSeq adapter sequences and Illumina sample barcodes were added in two successive PCR steps. The TCR alpha and beta cDNA libraries were sequenced on the Illumina HiSeq platform using custom primers. Turning to the authors' computational methods: MiGEC was used to process raw reads and extract unique molecular identifiers, and MiXCR was used to find CDR3 positions. For each individual, recombination models were inferred using an EM algorithm with the repgenHMM and IGoR tools. Shared clonotype analysis was performed with the tcR package in R, normalizing sharing by the product of cloneset sizes. Out-of-frame nonproductive sequences were analyzed to study raw recombination free of thymic and clonal selection effects. TCRdb reran the public reads through fastp at Q25 and MiXCR, keeping productive beta chains. Every CDR3 protein is listed once, alongside the most common genes and DNA of its rows. The V and J calls, along with clone size, are taken from TCRdb and not from the paper's own processing. The sample includes about 690,000 distinct CDR3 sequences, with 6.1% observed a single time. The top ten clones comprise under 2% of the sample.

Ten or more counts support this clonotype. Its antigen is unknown. Qualities for individual bases were not recorded, and no much larger clone is one base off. Every donor in the study was a healthy Caucasian. The researchers also sequenced three unrelated adults who were not twins: a male aged 18 to 30, a male aged 50 to 60, and a female aged 50 to 60. Miltenyi CD45RO+ enrichment and human naive T-cell isolation kits were used to isolate memory (CD45RO+) and naive T cells from PBMC. The CDR3 covers 17 residues, taking in both the cysteine and the phenylalanine. The read is trimmed to its CDR3 DNA, 51 bases read in frame from base 1. Trimming takes 1 base from V and 6 bases from J, and the germline ends sit 18 bases apart. CDR1 MGHDK and CDR2 SYGVNS were looked up in the germline V gene.

Sequenced input: naive T cells sorted from blood. Interpreted using the paper, the cell subset or site label stands for: cells isolated with a human naive T-cell isolation kit. Recombination connected TRBV25-1 to TRBJ1-4, with TRBD1 perhaps the D gene, on 6 matching bases. The TCR comes from a man between 18 and 29 years old in good health. The nucleotides read TGTGCCAGCAGTGAATTGGGGGAAGGGGCAGGGGATGAAAAACTGTTTTTT. Translated, this gives CASSELGEGAGDEKLFF.